The 3 T cell receptor beta chains reported below all come from one sample, sequenced in a study of blood T cell repertoires in COVID-19. Some clones are missing from TCRdb's copy, which holds only in-frame ones; the method was immunoSEQ multiplex PCR. In the table there are approximately 130,000 clones, 70% to 90% of which are singletons. Sample: peripheral blood. The receptors come from a human donor in a cohort sampled during active COVID-19.

The J gene is TRBJ2-5, the V gene TRBV6-1; 12 nucleotides align to TRBD2. Germline CDR1 is MNHNS and CDR2 is SASEGT. The CDR3 sequence is 17 residues long. The V gene end was trimmed by 4 bases and the J gene end by 2 bases; junction bases not matched to a gene: 8. CDR3 coding DNA: TGTGCCAGCAGTGTGACTAGCGGGGGAACTGCACAAGAGACCCAGTACTTC. Residues: CASSVTSGGTAQETQYF.

The rearrangement joins TRBV11-3 to TRBJ2-3; 9 positions agree with TRBD2. Germline V gene lookup returns CDR1 SGHNT and CDR2 YENEEA. Trimming took 4 bases from V and 1 from J; bases not matched to a gene: 9. The CDR3 contains 17 residues. The CDR3 loop is CASSYGGSSGGTDTQYF. CDR3 nucleotides: TGTGCCAGCAGCTACGGGGGGTCTAGCGGGGGCACAGATACGCAGTATTTT.

This rearrangement joins TRBV3-1 (or the pseudogene TRBV3-2) to TRBJ2-6; 8 bases match TRBD1. In germline, CDR1 is LGHDT, CDR2 YNNKEL (reference sequence). Trimming removed 4 bases from V and 1 base from J; junction bases left unmatched: 3. The CDR3 runs 16 residues. The CDR3 coding sequence is TGTGCCAGCAGCCCGACAGGGGCATCTGGGGCCAACGTCCTGACTTTC. Translating gives CASSPTGASGANVLTF.